The sequence of this T cell receptor beta chain was determined in a study of T cell changes during pregnancy in multiple sclerosis. The assay was immunoSEQ multiplex PCR, and TCRdb's table has in-frame clones only and misses some. This sample has 52,000 or so clones, with 85% to 95% found just once. The receptor comes from a female donor with multiple sclerosis, enrolled in a pregnancy study. The starting material was CD4+ T cells from peripheral blood mononuclear cells, obtained in the second trimester of pregnancy.

CDR3 protein: CASSLELAGGGEQFF. DNA of the CDR3: TGTGCCAGCAGCTTAGAACTAGCGGGGGGCGGTGAGCAGTTCTTC. This chain connects TRBV7-2 to TRBJ2-1, with TRBD2 identical over 12 bases. Germline values: CDR1 SGHTA, CDR2 FQGNSA. The length of the CDR3 is 15 residues. The junction had 4 bases not matched to a gene; V was cut back by 1 base and J by 9 bases.